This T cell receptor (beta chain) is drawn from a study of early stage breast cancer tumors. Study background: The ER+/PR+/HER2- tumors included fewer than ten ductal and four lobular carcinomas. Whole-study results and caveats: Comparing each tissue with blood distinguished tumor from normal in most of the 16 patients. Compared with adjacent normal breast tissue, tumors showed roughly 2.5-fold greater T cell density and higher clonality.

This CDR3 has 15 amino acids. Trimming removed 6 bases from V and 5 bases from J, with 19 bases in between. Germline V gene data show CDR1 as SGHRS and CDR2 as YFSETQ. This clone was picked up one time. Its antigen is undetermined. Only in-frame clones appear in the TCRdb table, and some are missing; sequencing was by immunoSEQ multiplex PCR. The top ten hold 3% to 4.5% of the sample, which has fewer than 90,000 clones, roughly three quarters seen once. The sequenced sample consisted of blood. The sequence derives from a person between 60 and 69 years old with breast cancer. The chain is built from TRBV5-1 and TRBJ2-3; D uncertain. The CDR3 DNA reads TGCGCCAGCATTCGGAATAGAGAGACCCTAGATACGCAGTATTTT. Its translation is CASIRNRETLDTQYF.